Each of the 2 T cell receptor beta chains below was sequenced from the same sample in a study of PD-1 blockade in classical Hodgkin lymphoma. TCRdb's table, derived via immunoSEQ multiplex PCR, lists solely in-frame clones and lacks some. The data show more than 140,000 clones, with 78% seen just once and 7.5% to 10% held by the top ten. Every one of the patients relapsed after autologous stem cell transplantation (brentuximab vedotin exposure was variable). The sequencing here drew on peripheral blood mononuclear cells (PBMCs), taken before the second cycle of nivolumab. The receptors here all came from a human donor with classical Hodgkin lymphoma.

The chain combines TRBV4-2 with TRBJ2-7; no firm D call. Trimming stripped 0 bases from V and 7 bases from J, with 13 bases between. Germline V gene sequence: CDR1 LGHNA, CDR2 YNFKEQ. The CDR3 totals 14 residues. The CDR3 coding sequence is TGTGCCAGCAGCCAAGACGGATCTGGGCTAGAGCAGTACTTC. The encoded protein is CASSQDGSGLEQYF.

This clone was recorded a few times. CDR3 sequence (DNA): TGTGCCAGCAGCCCAGGGAATTCACCCCTCCACTTT. Translation gives CASSPGNSPLHF. This chain links TRBV6-1 with TRBJ1-6; tentative D call: TRBD1 (5 bases). The V gene's germline CDR1 is MNHNS and CDR2 SASEGT. The CDR3 is 12 residues long. Trimming stripped 6 bases from V and 7 bases from J, with 7 bases between.